The entry below describes one T cell receptor beta chain. What antigen it recognizes has not been identified. Per-base quality was not reported, and no clone a single base away is much larger than it. V and J lose 5 bases and 10 bases, and a span of 13 bases separates them. The CDR3 numbers 12 residues from cysteine through phenylalanine. The kept DNA is CDR3 alone, 36 bases in frame from the first base. CDR1 and CDR2 are drawn from the germline V gene: SGHTA, FQGNSA. The sample comes from a study of T cell responses to AZD1222 COVID-19 vaccine (dated by TCRdb to the early 2020s). Regarding the complete study: A total of around 240 trial participants underwent TCR sequencing, of whom 207 received two doses of AZD1222 and some 25 received two doses of the MenACWY control vaccine. Trial participants were enrolled into age subgroups of 18-55, 56-69 and 70-plus years, which contained about 150, 27 and 61 TCR-sequenced participants, respectively.

The intended sense of this specimen's time point label: about 28 days (+/-7) after the second vaccine dose. AZD1222 recipients given second doses at about 4 weeks or at about 12 weeks were pooled, since spike-specific TCR depth and breadth were not found to differ between the two schedules. Vaccinee samples were obtained from the UK trials COV001 and COV002, which included a single-blind randomized controlled phase 2/3 trial of AZD1222 (ChAdOx1 nCoV-19) in healthy adults. For TCRbeta chain sequencing, PBMC samples were collected from trial participants at day 0 and at day 28 after the second dose. General findings and caveats noted by the study authors: The 56-69-year group was small, and its depth increase did not reach significance, likely because of low power. The vaccine-associated CD4 TCRs covered the entire spike protein, and the dominant responses fell in regions 160-218 and 743-854. After two AZD1222 doses, both the breadth and the depth of spike-specific TCRs were significantly higher than at day 0 and than in MenACWY recipients. Because no day 14 peak-response samples were available, the repertoires could be characterized only after the peak T cell response. Conclusions about previously exposed vaccinees are limited, since just five or six AZD1222 recipients were seropositive for SARS-CoV-2 at baseline. Most participants were white British and females outnumbered males, and the authors suggested that clonal diversity may have been underestimated. Epitopes outside the regions mutated in the B.1.351 and B.1.1.7 variants were reportedly recognized by nearly half of the unique spike-specific TCRs.

The CDR3 regions of human TCRbeta chains were analyzed by immunosequencing. Processing in the source paper ran as follows. Repertoire TCRs were checked for matches against a reference library of SARS-CoV-2-specific TCRs that had been generated using the MIRA antigen-specificity platform. Breadth was defined as the fraction of unique TCRs that were SARS-CoV-2-associated. Depth was defined as the fraction of total T cells that were SARS-CoV-2-associated. Using the MIRA data, each spike-specific TCR was assigned both to the spike region to which the TCR was reactive and to a CD4 or CD8 class. Log10-transformed breadth and depth values were compared by one-way ANOVA with Sidak's multiple comparisons tests. The clones in this table, taken by TCRdb from immuneACCESS, are in-frame only. Not every clone is retained; where verified, under half of the shortfall comes from an unresolved V gene, and the cause of the rest is unknown. The DNA gave D and trimming, while V, J and clone size come from that table. The sample table lists about 180,000 clones, just over 85% of them with a count of one. The ten largest clonotypes hold roughly 10% of the sample.

The clonotype comes from an adult who received the AZD1222 COVID-19 vaccine. The sample in question was peripheral blood, obtained 28 days after the second AZD1222 dose. In this chain, TRBV7-2 is recombined with TRBJ2-3; matching of 6 bases hints at TRBD2 as the D gene. The CDR3 region: CASSTSGGAQYF. The DNA reads as follows: TGTGCCAGCAGCACCTCCGGAGGGGCGCAGTATTTT.